This T cell receptor beta chain was retrieved from a study of CD8 T cells in ankylosing spondylitis (dated by TCRdb to the late 2010s). Some background on the complete study: T cell receptor beta repertoires were profiled in healthy donors and ankylosing spondylitis patients so that disease-linked TCR variants could be found. The full study cohort comprised around 23 ankylosing spondylitis patients and about a hundred healthy donors. Peripheral blood was sampled, and synovial fluid was also collected from ankylosing spondylitis patients. The study at large found these results: The disease-linked clones showed a CD8+ phenotype and occurred at relatively low frequencies in peripheral blood. Blood from ankylosing spondylitis patients appeared to be characterized by a TCR beta motif composed of about 8 highly homologous amino acid variants. Significant enrichment of the disease-linked clones was reported in matched synovial fluid samples from ankylosing spondylitis patients. Some of the motif variants had been reported before in the synovial fluid and blood of reactive arthritis patients, a finding that suggests common disease-initiation mechanisms.

CDR1 MNHEY and CDR2 SVGAGI were looked up in the germline V gene. The CDR3 starts with the cysteine, ends with the phenylalanine, and has 13 residues. Left in the record is the CDR3 DNA by itself, 39 bases read in frame from the first base. TCRdb lists the instrument as Illumina HiSeq 2500. Quantitative 5'-RACE with molecular barcodes was the method used to prepare the TCR beta libraries. Per the original workflow: To identify disease-linked TCR variants, a new computational method was used, one built on a probabilistic model of VDJ rearrangement. The raw public data were reprocessed by TCRdb itself: fastp quality trimming at Q25, MiXCR clonotype calling, in-frame beta chains only. Merged by CDR3 protein, the rows form single entries marked with the most common genes and DNA. It is TCRdb's table, rather than the study itself, that gives the V and J calls and clone size. Across this sample there are more than 650,000 distinct CDR3 sequences, with approximately 10% seen only once. The leading ten clones occupy 0.51% of the sample.

A remark on this clonotype: This clone's antigen is unknown. Sequence at one end of the junction differs from germline and may be a read error.

This receptor chain uses TRBV6-5 and TRBJ1-1; the D gene is not confidently resolved. The source material was blood, either unsorted or a sorted T cell fraction (not recorded which). This clonotype was obtained from a male donor with ankylosing spondylitis. The CDR3 amino acid sequence is: CTSSFNRNTEAFF. Here is the DNA: TGTACCAGCAGTTTCAACAGGAACACTGAAGCTTTCTTT.